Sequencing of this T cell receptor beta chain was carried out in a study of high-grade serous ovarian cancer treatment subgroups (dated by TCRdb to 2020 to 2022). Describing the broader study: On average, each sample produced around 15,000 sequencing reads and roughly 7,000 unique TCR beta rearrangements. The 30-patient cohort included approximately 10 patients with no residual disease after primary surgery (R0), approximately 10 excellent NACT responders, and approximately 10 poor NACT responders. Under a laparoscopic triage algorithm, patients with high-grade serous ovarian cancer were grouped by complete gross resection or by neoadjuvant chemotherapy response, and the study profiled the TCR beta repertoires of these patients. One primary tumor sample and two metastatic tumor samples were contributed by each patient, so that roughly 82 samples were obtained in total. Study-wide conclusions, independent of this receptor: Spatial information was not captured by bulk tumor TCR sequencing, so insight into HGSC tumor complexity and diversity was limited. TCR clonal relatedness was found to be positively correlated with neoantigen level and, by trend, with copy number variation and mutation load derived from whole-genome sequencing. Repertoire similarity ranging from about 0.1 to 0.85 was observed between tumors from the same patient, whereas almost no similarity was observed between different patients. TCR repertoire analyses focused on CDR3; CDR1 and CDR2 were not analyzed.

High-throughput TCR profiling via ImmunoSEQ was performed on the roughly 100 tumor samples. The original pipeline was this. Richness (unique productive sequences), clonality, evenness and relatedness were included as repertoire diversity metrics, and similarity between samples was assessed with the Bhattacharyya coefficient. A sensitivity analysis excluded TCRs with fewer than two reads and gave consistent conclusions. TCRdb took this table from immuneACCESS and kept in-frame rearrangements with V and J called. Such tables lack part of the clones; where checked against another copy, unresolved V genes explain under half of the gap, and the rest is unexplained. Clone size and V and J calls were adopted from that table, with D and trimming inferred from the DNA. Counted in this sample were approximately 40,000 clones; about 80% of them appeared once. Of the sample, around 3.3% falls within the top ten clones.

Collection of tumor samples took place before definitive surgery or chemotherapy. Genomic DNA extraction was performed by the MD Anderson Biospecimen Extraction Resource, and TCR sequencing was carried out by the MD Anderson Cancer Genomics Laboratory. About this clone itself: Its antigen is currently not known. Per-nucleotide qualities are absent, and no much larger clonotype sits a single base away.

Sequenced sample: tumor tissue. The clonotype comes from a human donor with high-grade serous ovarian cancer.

The CDR3 is CASSCGTSRDNEQFF. The nucleotides read TGTGCCAGCAGCTGCGGGACTAGCAGGGACAATGAGCAGTTCTTC. Recombination linked TRBV5-6 to TRBJ2-1, with 9 middle bases fitting TRBD2. From cysteine to phenylalanine, the CDR3 is 15 amino acids long. The entry retains the CDR3 DNA only, 45 bases that are in frame from base 1. Compared with germline, V lacks 3 bases and J lacks 5 bases; bases without a gene match: 6. The CDR1 and CDR2 encoded by the germline V gene are SGHDT and YYEEEE.